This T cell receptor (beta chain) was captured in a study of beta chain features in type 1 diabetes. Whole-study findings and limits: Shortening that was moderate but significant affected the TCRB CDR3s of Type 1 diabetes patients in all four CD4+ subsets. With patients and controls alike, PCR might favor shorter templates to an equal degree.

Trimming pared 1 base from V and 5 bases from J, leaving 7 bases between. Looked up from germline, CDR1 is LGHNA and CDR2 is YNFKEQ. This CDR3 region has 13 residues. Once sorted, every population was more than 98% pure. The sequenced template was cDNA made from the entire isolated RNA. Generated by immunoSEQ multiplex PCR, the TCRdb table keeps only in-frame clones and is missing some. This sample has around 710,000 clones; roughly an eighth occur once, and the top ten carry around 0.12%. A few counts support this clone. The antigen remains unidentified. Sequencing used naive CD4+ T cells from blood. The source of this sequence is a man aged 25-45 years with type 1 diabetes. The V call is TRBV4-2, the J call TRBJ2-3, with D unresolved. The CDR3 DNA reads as TGTGCCAGCAGCCAAGTGGGTCGAGATACGCAGTATTTT. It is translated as CASSQVGRDTQYF.